These 32 T cell receptor beta chains were sequenced from one sample in a study of response to subunit inactivated influenza vaccine. Each CDR3 protein is one row after TCRdb ran MiXCR on the RT-PCR reads. The sample lists approximately 680,000 distinct CDR3 sequences; more than 15% were seen once. The material sequenced was PBMCs from blood, taken roughly 12 days after vaccination. The receptor source for this set is a man over 45 who received an inactivated influenza vaccine.

This clonotype was detected only a few times. The DNA for the CDR3 is TGCGCCAGCACCTCAGACAGGGGGAACGAGCAGTACTTC. Translating it yields CASTSDRGNEQYF. J is TRBJ2-7 and V is TRBV5-1; TRBD1 matches 9 bases. CDR3 length equals 13 residues. Germline loops: CDR1 SGHRS, CDR2 YFSETQ. Unmatched junction bases numbered 6, after V lost 6 bases and J lost 5 bases.

The CDR3 region is CSVRRTTNEKLFF. CDR3 bases: TGCAGCGTTAGACGGACAACTAATGAAAAACTGTTTTTT. J is TRBJ1-4 and V is TRBV29-1; no firm D call. Germline CDR1 SQVTM, CDR2 ANQGSEA. The CDR3 has 13 residues. V lost 5 bases and J lost 0, with 7 bases in between. The variable domain in full, with the rest retrieved from reference TRBV29-1 and TRBJ1-4, is SAVISQKPSRDICQRGTSLTIQCQVDSQVTMMFWYRQQPGQSLTLIATANQGSEATYESGFVIDKFPISRPNLTFSTLTVSNMSPEDSSIYLCSVRRTTNEKLFFGSGTQLSVL.

The CDR3 here is CASSWDTQETQYF. As DNA, the CDR3 is TGTGCCAGCAGTTGGGACACCCAAGAGACCCAGTACTTC. The genes are TRBV7-9 and TRBJ2-5; a weak D match, TRBD1 (6 bases). Germline values: CDR1 SEHNR, CDR2 FQNEAQ (reference sequence). Trimming took off 6 bases at V and 1 base at J, with 9 bases between the two ends. The CDR3 is made up of 13 amino acids.

A word on this clonotype: A much larger clone sits a single nucleotide away, making a read error possible. The CDR3 sequence: CASSLAFPAGELFF. The CDR3 nucleotides are TGTGCCAGCAGCTTAGCATTTCCGGCCGGGGAGCTGTTTTTT. The genes are TRBV7-2 and TRBJ2-2; no firm D call. The V end lost 0 bases, the J end lost 6 bases, and 8 bases lay between the germline ends. The CDR3 totals 14 residues. Germline CDR1 is SGHTA and CDR2 is FQGNSA.

The V gene is TRBV5-1, the J gene TRBJ2-7, with TRBD1 identical over 9 bases. The CDR3 is made up of 16 amino acids. V gave up 4 bases and J gave up 1 base; unmatched junction bases: 9. In germline, CDR1 is SGHRS, CDR2 YFSETQ. In DNA, the CDR3 is TGCGCCAGCAGCCTGGACAGGGGATCGGCGTCCTACGAGCAGTACTTC. This sequence encodes CASSLDRGSASYEQYF.

The chain has TRBV10-3 and TRBJ2-1, with D unresolved. The CDR3 is 17 residues long. Germline V lookup: CDR1 ENHRY, CDR2 SYGVKD. Trimming took 2 bases from V and 0 from J, leaving 14 bases between them. CDR3 DNA sequence: TGTGCCATCAGTGAGACGGGCTACAGTTGCTCCTACAATGAGCAGTTCTTC. It encodes CAISETGYSCSYNEQFF.

About this clonotype itself: A much larger clone lies one base from this, so it may be a read error. The chain joins TRBV18 to TRBJ1-6; 7 nucleotides line up with TRBD1. The CDR3 spans 14 residues. Germline loops: CDR1 KGHSH, CDR2 LQKENI. The CDR3 DNA follows: TGTGCCAGCTCACCGGGACAGCATAATCCACCCCTCCACTTT. It is translated as CASSPGQHNPPLHF.

This clonotype has at least ten counts. The chain couples TRBV20-1 to TRBJ1-3, with D possibly TRBD1 on 5 matching bases. Germline-derived CDR1 and CDR2 are DFQATT and SNEGSKA (reference sequence). The CDR3 length is 15 residues. Between the trimmed V and J ends, which lost 6 bases and 2 bases, there was a span of 17 bases. In nucleotides, the CDR3 is TGCAGTGCCCCAAAGGGACCCAAGGCTGGAAACACCATATATTTT. Amino acid sequence: CSAPKGPKAGNTIYF.

This clonotype has ten or more counts. The CDR3 DNA is TGCGCCAGCAGCTTGGTAGGCAGGATAAGCGAAGCTTTCTTT. It is translated as CASSLVGRISEAFF. The chain couples TRBV5-1 to TRBJ1-1; D is unclear. The CDR3 extends over 14 amino acids. V was cut by 0 bases and J by 8 bases, with 14 bases left in between. Per the germline V gene, CDR1 is SGHRS and CDR2 is YFSETQ. The full variable domain, rest sourced from reference TRBV5-1 and TRBJ1-1, is KAGVTQTPRYLIKTRGQQVTLSCSPISGHRSVSWYQQTPGQGLQFLFEYFSETQRNKGNFPGRFSGRQFSNSRSEMNVSTLELGDSALYLCASSLVGRISEAFFGQGTRLTVV.

With regard to this clonotype: Mismatch with germline at one junction end may stem from a read error. CDR3 bases: TGTGCCACCAGTTTGAGGGGGCCCTCGGATGAGCAGTTCTTC. Translating it yields CATSLRGPSDEQFF. The chain combines TRBV12-3 or TRBV12-4 with TRBJ2-1; 7 nucleotides agree with TRBD1. The CDR3 runs to 14 residues.

This chain connects TRBV9 to TRBJ2-7, with D possibly being TRBD1 (6 bases). This CDR3 has 13 amino acids. Germline CDR1 is SGDLS and CDR2 is YYNGEE. The V and J ends lost 0 bases and 4 bases respectively, with 8 bases between them. The CDR3: CASSVEQGYEQYF. As DNA, the CDR3 is TGTGCCAGCAGCGTAGAACAGGGTTACGAGCAGTACTTC.

V is TRBV7-3 and J is TRBJ2-3; 8 bases map to TRBD2. Germline assignment: CDR1 SGHTA and CDR2 FQGTGA. V trimming: 5 bases; J trimming: 6 bases; junction bases outside the gene matches: 10. This CDR3 spans 15 amino acids. CDR3 sequence reads: CASSGTSGHRDTQYF. The DNA for the CDR3 is TGTGCCAGCAGCGGAACTAGCGGTCACAGGGATACGCAGTATTTT.

This clonotype has a handful of counts. This sequence joins TRBV7-2 and TRBJ1-4; D gene unclear. CDR1 and CDR2 from the germline V gene are SGHTA and FQGNSA. Deletions cut 4 bases from V and 0 bases from J, with 3 bases between. The CDR3 is 13 residues long. The CDR3 DNA is TGTGCCAGCAGCTCGGCAACTAATGAAAAACTGTTTTTT. This translates into CASSSATNEKLFF.

Ten or more counts support this clonotype. CDR3 loop: CASSTGLAGSARTGELFF. Written as DNA, the CDR3 is TGCGCCAGCAGCACCGGACTAGCGGGATCCGCGAGGACCGGGGAGCTGTTTTTT. The chain is built from TRBV5-1 and TRBJ2-2; TRBD2 matches at 12 bases. Germline V gives CDR1 SGHRS, CDR2 YFSETQ. Trimming removed 4 bases from V and 5 bases from J; junction bases left unmatched: 12. The CDR3 consists of 18 residues.

This clonotype was counted between two and nine times. Compared with germline, one end of the junction differs, possibly owing to a read error. The chain combines TRBV7-7 with TRBJ2-7; D is tentatively TRBD1 or TRBD2 (5 bases each). CDR1 and CDR2 (germline): SSHAT, FNYEAQ (reference sequence). This CDR3 region has 13 residues. Written as DNA, the CDR3 is TGTGCTAGCAGTCCCGGGGCAGGGCGCGAGCAGTACTTC. Protein sequence: CASSPGAGREQYF.

This sequence joins TRBV5-1 and TRBJ2-7, with a possible D match to TRBD2 (5 bases). Trimming pared 0 bases from V and 6 bases from J, leaving 16 bases between. This CDR3 has 15 amino acids. Germline V gene data show CDR1 as SGHRS and CDR2 as YFSETQ. CDR3 sequence: CASSLGVSGSGEQYF. The CDR3 region has the DNA TGCGCCAGCAGCTTGGGGGTTTCGGGGAGCGGCGAGCAGTACTTC.

The rearrangement joins TRBV10-3 to TRBJ2-1; 11 bases align to TRBD2. J lost 0 bases, V lost 0 bases, and 4 bases had no gene match. CDR3 length equals 18 residues. Per the germline V gene, CDR1 is ENHRY and CDR2 is SYGVKD. This CDR3 is CAISESSGGGSSYNEQFF. CDR3 sequence (DNA): TGTGCCATCAGTGAGTCTAGCGGGGGGGGAAGCTCCTACAATGAGCAGTTCTTC.

In this sample, this clonotype turned up a few times. The chain's CDR3 is CASSDGTRQNGYTF. The CDR3, as DNA: TGTGCCAGCAGTGACGGGACACGGCAAAATGGCTACACCTTC. The chain has TRBV2 and TRBJ1-2; a weak D match, TRBD1 (6 bases). The CDR3 has 14 residues. The germline CDR1 and CDR2 sequences are SNHLY and FYNNEI. Deletions cut 3 bases from V and 6 bases from J, with 14 bases between.

V gene TRBV12-3 or TRBV12-4 combines with J gene TRBJ1-1; no firm D call. Trimming cost V 5 bases and J 1 base, with 8 bases left between them. The CDR3 contains 13 residues. In DNA, the CDR3 is TGTGCCAGCAGTCCTTACAGGAACACTGAAGCTTTCTTT. Translating gives CASSPYRNTEAFF.

This clonotype appeared a few times. This chain links TRBV6-5 with TRBJ2-1; D ambiguous. Germline V gene lookup returns CDR1 MNHEY and CDR2 SVGAGI. Trimming took 4 bases from V and 7 from J, leaving 11 bases between them. CDR3 length: 13 residues. This CDR3 is CASSSPPENEQFF. The CDR3 region has the DNA TGTGCCAGCAGTTCCCCCCCTGAAAATGAGCAGTTCTTC.

V is TRBV20-1 and J is TRBJ2-5, with 13 bases fitting TRBD2. J lost 3 bases, V lost 1 base, and 11 bases had no gene match. Germline values: CDR1 DFQATT, CDR2 SNEGSKA (reference sequence). CDR3 size: 18 residues. CDR3 coding DNA: TGCAGTGCTAGAGCCCTCCTGCTACTAGCGGGAGGGGAAGAGACCCAGTACTTC. This sequence encodes CSARALLLLAGGEETQYF.

This clonotype appeared a few times. This rearrangement joins TRBV18 to TRBJ1-4; 7 bases line up with TRBD1. Germline-derived CDR1 and CDR2 are KGHSH and LQKENI. This CDR3 is built from 15 residues. The V gene end was trimmed by 4 bases and the J gene end by 3 bases; junction bases not matched to a gene: 5. This CDR3 is CASSLYRGPNEKLFF. The CDR3 region has the DNA TGTGCCAGCTCACTGTACAGGGGACCTAATGAAAAACTGTTTTTT.

The V gene is TRBV27, the J gene TRBJ2-1; TRBD2 matches at 8 bases. With 8 bases clipped from V and 8 bases from J, the junction kept 14 bases outside the gene matches. CDR1 and CDR2 from the germline V gene are MNHEY and SMNVEV (reference sequence). The CDR3 is 15 residues long. The CDR3 sequence is CASSYLASGSDEQFF. The CDR3 DNA reads as TGTGCCAGCTCTTACCTGGCTAGCGGGTCGGATGAGCAGTTCTTC.

This clonotype was recorded only once. The chain combines TRBV6-1 with TRBJ1-5, with TRBD1 matching over 8 bases. CDR1 and CDR2 from the germline V gene are MNHNS and SASEGT. The CDR3 totals 14 residues. Trimming removed 3 bases from V and 7 bases from J; junction bases left unmatched: 5. The CDR3 DNA reads TGTGCCAGCAGTGACCGACAGGGGTGGCAGCCCCAGCATTTT. Residues: CASSDRQGWQPQHF.

The sample holds a few counts of this clonotype. This chain joins TRBV7-6 and TRBJ2-2, with unresolved D. CDR1 is SGHVS and CDR2 is FNYEAQ in the germline V gene. This CDR3 is built from 16 residues. Trimming pared 5 bases from V and 0 bases from J, leaving 13 bases between. CDR3 DNA sequence: TGTGCCAGCAGCAGGAACGCACGAACGAACACCGGGGAGCTGTTTTTT. Translating it yields CASSRNARTNTGELFF.

This clonotype was seen only a few times. CDR3 loop: CSARYRSGANVLTF. CDR3 DNA: TGCAGTGCTAGATATCGCTCTGGGGCCAACGTCCTGACTTTC. This rearrangement joins TRBV20-1 to TRBJ2-6; D unclear. The CDR3 covers 14 residues. CDR1 DFQATT and CDR2 SNEGSKA come from the germline V gene (reference sequence). The ends were cut back, 2 bases at V and 0 bases at J, with 5 bases in the middle.

The chain couples TRBV3-1 to TRBJ1-5; D uncertain. With 0 bases removed from V and 4 bases from J, the gap between germline ends came to 10 bases. CDR1 LGHDT and CDR2 YNNKEL come from the germline V gene (reference sequence). This CDR3 region has 15 residues. CDR3 in amino acids: CASSQDPILNQPQHF. The CDR3 DNA reads TGTGCCAGCAGCCAAGACCCAATTCTTAATCAGCCCCAGCATTTT.

The rearrangement joins TRBV11-2 to TRBJ2-3; 8 positions match TRBD2. CDR1 and CDR2 (germline): SGHAT, FQNNGV. V trimming: 5 bases; J trimming: 0 bases; junction bases outside the gene matches: 16. The CDR3 loop spans 19 amino acids. CDR3 sequence reads: CASSRRRSLAGGSTDTQYF. CDR3 nucleotides: TGTGCCAGCAGCCGCCGAAGGTCCCTCGCGGGGGGCAGCACAGATACGCAGTATTTT.

The V gene is TRBV4-3, the J gene TRBJ1-6, with TRBD1 matching over 8 bases. Germline V gene data show CDR1 as LGHNA and CDR2 as YSLEER. The CDR3 runs to 17 residues. V gave up 0 bases and J gave up 9 bases; unmatched junction bases: 10. The CDR3 loop reads CASSQDPPTGVVSPLHF. The CDR3, as DNA: TGCGCCAGCAGCCAAGATCCACCGACAGGGGTGGTTTCACCCCTCCACTTT.

The rearrangement joins TRBV11-2 to TRBJ2-5; 12 positions match TRBD2. Germline values: CDR1 SGHAT, CDR2 FQNNGV. V lost 5 bases, J lost 2 bases, and 12 bases stayed unmatched. This CDR3 is built from 18 residues. The CDR3 here is CASSQTGLAGPTQETQYF. In DNA, the CDR3 is TGTGCCAGCAGCCAGACGGGACTAGCGGGCCCCACTCAAGAGACCCAGTACTTC.

V and J are TRBV4-1 and TRBJ2-7; D may correspond to TRBD1 or TRBD2 (5 bases each). The V and J ends lost 1 base and 4 bases respectively, with 14 bases between them. Per germline, CDR1 MGHRA and CDR2 YSYEKL. The length of the CDR3 is 15 residues. DNA of the CDR3: TGCGCCAGCAGCCAAGCTACGACGGGGCCGTACGAGCAGTACTTC. It specifies CASSQATTGPYEQYF.

V and J are TRBV11-3 and TRBJ2-1; weak D call: TRBD2 (5 bases). The CDR3 extends over 15 amino acids. V shed 0 bases and J shed 1 base, with 7 bases lying between them. The germline gives CDR1 SGHNT, CDR2 YENEEA. The CDR3 DNA follows: TGTGCCAGCAGCTTAGAACGGGGTTCCTACAATGAGCAGTTCTTC. Its translation: CASSLERGSYNEQFF.